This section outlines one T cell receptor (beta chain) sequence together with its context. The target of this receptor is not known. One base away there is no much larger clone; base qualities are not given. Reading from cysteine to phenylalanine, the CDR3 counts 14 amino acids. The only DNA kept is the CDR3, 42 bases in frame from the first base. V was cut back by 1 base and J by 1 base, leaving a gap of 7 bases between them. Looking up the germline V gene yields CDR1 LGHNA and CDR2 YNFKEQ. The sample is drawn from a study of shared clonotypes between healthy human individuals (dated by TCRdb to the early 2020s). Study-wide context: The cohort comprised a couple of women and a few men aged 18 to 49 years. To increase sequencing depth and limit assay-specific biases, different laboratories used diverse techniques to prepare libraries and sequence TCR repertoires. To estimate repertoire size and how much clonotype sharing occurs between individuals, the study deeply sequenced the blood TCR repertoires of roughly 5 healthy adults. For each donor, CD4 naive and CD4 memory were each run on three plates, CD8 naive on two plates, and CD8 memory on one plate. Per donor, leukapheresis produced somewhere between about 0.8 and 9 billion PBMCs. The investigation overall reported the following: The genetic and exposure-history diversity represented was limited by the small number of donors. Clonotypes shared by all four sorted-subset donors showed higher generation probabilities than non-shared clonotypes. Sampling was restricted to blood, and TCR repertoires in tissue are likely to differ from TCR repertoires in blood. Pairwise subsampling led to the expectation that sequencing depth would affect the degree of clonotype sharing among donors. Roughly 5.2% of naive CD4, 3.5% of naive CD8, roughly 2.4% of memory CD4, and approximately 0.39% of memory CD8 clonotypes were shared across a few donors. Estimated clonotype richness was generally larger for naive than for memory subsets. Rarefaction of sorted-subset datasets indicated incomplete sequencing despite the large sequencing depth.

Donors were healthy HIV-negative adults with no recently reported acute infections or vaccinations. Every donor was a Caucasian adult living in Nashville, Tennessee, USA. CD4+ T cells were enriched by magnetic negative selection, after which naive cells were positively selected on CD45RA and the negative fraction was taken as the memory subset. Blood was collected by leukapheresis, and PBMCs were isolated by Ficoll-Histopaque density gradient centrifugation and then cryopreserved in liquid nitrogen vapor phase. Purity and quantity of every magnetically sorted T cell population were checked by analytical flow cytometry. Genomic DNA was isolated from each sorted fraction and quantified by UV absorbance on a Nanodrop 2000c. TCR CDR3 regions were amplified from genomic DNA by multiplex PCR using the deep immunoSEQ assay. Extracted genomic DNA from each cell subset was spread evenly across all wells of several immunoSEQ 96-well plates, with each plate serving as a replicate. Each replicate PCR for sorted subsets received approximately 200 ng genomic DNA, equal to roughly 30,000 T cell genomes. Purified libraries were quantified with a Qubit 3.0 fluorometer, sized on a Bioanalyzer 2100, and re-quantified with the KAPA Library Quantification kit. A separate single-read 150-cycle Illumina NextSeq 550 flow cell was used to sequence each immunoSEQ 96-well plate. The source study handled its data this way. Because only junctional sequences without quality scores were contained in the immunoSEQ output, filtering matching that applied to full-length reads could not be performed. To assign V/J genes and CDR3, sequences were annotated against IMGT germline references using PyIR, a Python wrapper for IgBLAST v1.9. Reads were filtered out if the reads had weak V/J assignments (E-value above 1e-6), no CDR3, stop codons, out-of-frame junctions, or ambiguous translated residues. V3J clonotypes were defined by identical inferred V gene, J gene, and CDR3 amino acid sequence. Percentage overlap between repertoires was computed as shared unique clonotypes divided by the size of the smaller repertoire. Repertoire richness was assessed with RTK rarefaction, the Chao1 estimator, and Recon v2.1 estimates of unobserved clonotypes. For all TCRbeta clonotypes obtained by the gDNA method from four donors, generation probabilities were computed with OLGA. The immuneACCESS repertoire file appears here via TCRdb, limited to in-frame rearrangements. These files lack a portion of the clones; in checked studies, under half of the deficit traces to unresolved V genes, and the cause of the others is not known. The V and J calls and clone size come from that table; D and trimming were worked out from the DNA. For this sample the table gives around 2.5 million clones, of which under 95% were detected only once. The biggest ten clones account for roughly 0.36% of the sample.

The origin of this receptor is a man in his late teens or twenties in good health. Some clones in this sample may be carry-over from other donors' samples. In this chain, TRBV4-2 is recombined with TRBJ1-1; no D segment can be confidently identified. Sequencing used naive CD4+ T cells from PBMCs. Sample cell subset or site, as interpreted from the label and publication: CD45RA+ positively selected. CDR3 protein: CASSQVSENTEAFF. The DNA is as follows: TGTGCCAGCAGCCAAGTGTCCGAGAACACTGAAGCTTTCTTT.